This T cell receptor beta chain was retrieved from a study of cytomegalovirus exposure and HLA in healthy donors. Whole-study context: In an early release, HLA-typed donors contributed 75 million to 85 million unique TCR sequences.

The table lists this clone with a few counts. Its antigen is currently unknown. CDR1 MNHEY and CDR2 SMNVEV come from the germline V gene (reference sequence). V shed 3 bases and J shed 1 base, with 10 bases lying between them. There are 14 residues in the CDR3. Study-level results: CMV antigen specificity of a few CMV-associated chains was confirmed in vitro. Follow-up analysis later connected one missense variant in DCLRE1C with trimming of TCR beta V- and J-genes.

Researchers ran the PCR with 60 Vbeta and 13 Jbeta primers. Generated by immunoSEQ multiplex PCR, the TCRdb table keeps only in-frame clones and is missing some. The sample includes some 130,000 clones, roughly 80% of them seen just once. Sequenced material: PBMCs. The TCR comes from a man aged 25-45 years in good health and CMV-seronegative. The V call is TRBV27, the J call TRBJ2-7, with D possibly TRBD2 on 6 matching bases. The chain's CDR3 is CASSLEGTSYEQYF. The DNA for the CDR3 is TGTGCCAGCAGTTTGGAGGGAACGTCCTACGAGCAGTACTTC.